These 16 T cell receptor beta chains share one sample of origin, sequenced in a study of T-cell memory formation after mild COVID-19. One entry per CDR3 protein results from TCRdb running MiXCR on the 5' RACE reads. Found here are roughly 280,000 distinct CDR3 sequences, roughly 17% of them singletons; the top ten hold approximately 23%. The material sequenced was PBMCs or a T cell subset sorted from them (not recorded which). The receptors stem from a man between 18 and 35 years old who had mild COVID-19 (a few samples of this study predate the infection). Cell type and time point are not known.

This clonotype was observed many times. The chain has TRBV7-2 and TRBJ2-5; D gene ambiguous. The germline V and J ends were trimmed by 3 bases and 2 bases, with 10 bases remaining between them. Germline CDR1 and CDR2: SGHTA and FQGNSA. CDR3 length: 14 residues. The CDR3 DNA sequence: TGTGCCAGCAGCTTGATGGACGGACAAGAGACCCAGTACTTC. Translated: CASSLMDGQETQYF.

The chain recombines TRBV6-2 or TRBV6-3 with TRBJ1-6; no reliable D call. The V gene's germline CDR1 is MNHEY and CDR2 SVGEGT. CDR3 length: 14 residues. The V gene lost 7 bases and the J gene lost 0 bases, with 7 bases spanning the gap. CDR3 nucleotide sequence: TGTGCCAGCAACAAGAGCTCCTATAATTCACCCCTCCACTTT. Its translation is CASNKSSYNSPLHF.

The chain's CDR3 is CASSAPTSTDTQYF. CDR3 DNA sequence: TGTGCCAGCAGCGCCCCGACAAGCACAGATACGCAGTATTTT. The rearrangement links TRBV9 to TRBJ2-3, with no clear D. V dropped 3 bases and J dropped 0 bases, with 8 bases sitting between them. The CDR3 runs 14 residues. Germline CDR1 reads SGDLS; CDR2 reads YYNGEE.

This chain joins TRBV9 and TRBJ2-1; 8 nucleotides match TRBD2. V shed 5 bases, J shed 4 bases, and the junction held 8 bases outside the gene matches. This CDR3 has 15 amino acids. Germline V gene data show CDR1 as SGDLS and CDR2 as YYNGEE. CDR3 protein: CASSALGGGYNEQFF. CDR3 DNA sequence: TGTGCCAGCAGTGCATTAGGCGGGGGGTACAATGAGCAGTTCTTC.

The chain links TRBV6-1 to TRBJ1-4; a weak D match, TRBD1 (5 bases). The V end was cut by 5 bases, the J end by 9 bases, with 10 bases between. Germline assignment: CDR1 MNHNS and CDR2 SASEGT. The CDR3 is made up of 12 amino acids. The CDR3 sequence: CASSPRTQKLFF. CDR3 sequence (DNA): TGTGCCAGCAGTCCACGGACACAAAAACTGTTTTTT.

This clonotype has a count of ten or more. The chain recombines TRBV7-3 with TRBJ2-3; D remains ambiguous. Germline V CDR1 and CDR2: SGHTA, FQGTGA. The CDR3 sequence is 13 residues long. Trimming removed 5 bases at V and 0 bases at J, with 6 bases between. The chain's CDR3 is CASSGTSTDTQYF. In nucleotides, the CDR3 is TGTGCCAGCAGCGGTACTAGCACAGATACGCAGTATTTT. Together with reference TRBV7-3 and TRBJ2-3, the CDR3 gives the full variable domain: GAGVSQTPSNKVTEKGKYVELRCDPISGHTALYWYRQSLGQGPEFLIYFQGTGAADDSGLPNDRFFAVRPEGSVSTLKIQRTERGDSAVYLCASSGTSTDTQYFGPGTRLTVL.

This rearrangement joins TRBV20-1 to TRBJ1-6, with 8 nucleotides matching TRBD1. The length of the CDR3 is 15 residues. The V segment lost 5 bases and the J segment 5 bases; nucleotides outside the gene matches: 8. CDR1 is DFQATT, CDR2 SNEGSKA, per germline (reference sequence). The CDR3 DNA reads TGCAGTGCTCGACAGGGGATCCGAGATAATTCACCCCTCCACTTT. This sequence encodes CSARQGIRDNSPLHF.

This clonotype was detected only a few times. The chain couples TRBV5-6 to TRBJ1-2; 7 nucleotides agree with TRBD1. There are 14 residues in the CDR3. Trimming removed 4 bases from V and 2 bases from J; junction bases left unmatched: 5. Germline V gene data show CDR1 as SGHDT and CDR2 as YYEEEE. CDR3 sequence: CASSAETGNYGYTF. Here the CDR3 DNA reads TGTGCCAGCAGCGCTGAGACAGGGAACTATGGCTACACCTTC.

The chain joins TRBV10-3 to TRBJ2-7, with 8 bases that match TRBD2. V lost 6 bases, J lost 0 bases, and 10 bases stayed unmatched. The CDR3 has 16 amino acids. Germline CDR1 and CDR2: ENHRY and SYGVKD. CDR3 nucleotide sequence: TGTGCCATCAGGGAAAGCGGGGGCGCCAGCTCCTACGAGCAGTACTTC. Protein sequence: CAIRESGGASSYEQYF.

The chain joins TRBV6-6 to TRBJ2-3, with TRBD1 identical over 7 bases. Germline assignment: CDR1 MNHNY and CDR2 SVGAGI (reference sequence). V lost 4 bases, J lost 2 bases, and 6 bases stayed unmatched. CDR3 size: 15 residues. CDR3: CASSFTGVPTDTQYF. The CDR3 DNA sequence: TGTGCCAGCAGTTTTACAGGGGTCCCCACAGATACGCAGTATTTT.

The chain uses TRBV4-3 and TRBJ2-7, with D perhaps matching TRBD1 (6 bases). V lost 1 base, J lost 3 bases, and 19 bases lay in between. Germline CDR1 and CDR2: LGHNA and YSLEER. CDR3 length: 17 residues. CDR3 coding DNA: TGCGCCAGCAGCCAAGCACCATGGAGGACAGTTTTCTACGAGCAGTACGTC. It encodes CASSQAPWRTVFYEQYV.

The chain combines TRBV21-1 with TRBJ1-4. TRBV21-1 is assigned pseudogene status. This CDR3 has 18 residues. The CDR3 nucleotides read TGTGCCAGCAGCAAGGAGCGGATTGCTTCTGGACACCCAGAAAAACTGTTTTTT. Its protein is CASSKERIASGHPEKLFF.

The chain recombines TRBV3-1 with TRBJ1-6; D might be TRBD1 (5 bases). The germline CDR1 and CDR2 sequences are LGHDT and YNNKEL (reference sequence). The CDR3 totals 15 residues. Trimming stripped 0 bases from V and 9 bases from J, with 12 bases between. The CDR3 region is CASSQDPGRSSPLHF. Written as DNA, the CDR3 is TGTGCCAGCAGCCAAGATCCGGGGCGATCTTCACCCCTCCACTTT.

This chain connects TRBV12-3 or TRBV12-4 to TRBJ2-3; D could derive from TRBD1 or TRBD2 (5 bases each). The V end was cut by 5 bases, the J end by 5 bases, with 14 bases between. The CDR3 length is 14 residues. DNA for the CDR3: TGTGCCAGCAGTCCCCCGGGACGGGGAGATACGCAGTATTTT. This codes for CASSPPGRGDTQYF.

This rearrangement joins TRBV25-1 to TRBJ2-5, with D possibly matching TRBD2 (6 bases). Germline-derived CDR1 and CDR2 are MGHDK and SYGVNS. The V end lost 5 bases, the J end lost 5 bases, and 12 bases lay between the germline ends. The CDR3 length is 13 residues. For the CDR3, the DNA is TGTGCCAGCAGTTGGGCGGGGTTCGAGACCCAGTACTTC. Translated: CASSWAGFETQYF.

This clonotype was counted only a few times. V gene TRBV5-1 combines with J gene TRBJ2-1, with D perhaps TRBD2 (5 bases). V gave up 3 bases and J gave up 10 bases, with 20 bases separating them. Looked up from germline, CDR1 is SGHRS and CDR2 is YFSETQ. The CDR3 totals 15 residues. The CDR3 region is CASSSLGSSDYEQFF. CDR3 coding DNA: TGCGCCAGCAGCTCCTTGGGATCGTCAGACTACGAGCAGTTCTTC.